The 5 T cell receptor beta chains below were found in one sample sequenced in a study of Tregs in tolerant kidney transplant recipients. Clones were read by immunoSEQ multiplex PCR, and TCRdb kept only the in-frame ones, dropping some. The sample shows 200,000 to 300,000 clones, 84% of them seen only once. Sequencing was carried out using CD4+ T cells from blood. Receptor source: a human donor in good health.

CDR3 in amino acids: CASSDPGANYGYTF. The CDR3 region has the DNA TGTGCCAGCAGTGACCCGGGGGCTAACTATGGCTACACCTTC. The V call is TRBV6-4, the J call TRBJ1-2; weak D call: TRBD1 (5 bases). The CDR3 totals 14 residues. CDR1 and CDR2 (germline): MRHNA, SNTAGT. V lost 2 bases, J lost 0 bases, and 7 bases lay in between.

V and J are TRBV19 and TRBJ1-2, with a tentative D call TRBD1 (5 bases). This CDR3 comprises 15 residues. Trimming took 7 bases from V and 3 from J, leaving 18 bases between them. Germline V CDR1 and CDR2: LNHDA, SQIVND (reference sequence). Here the CDR3 reads CASTSGTTGYYGYTF. For the CDR3, the DNA is TGTGCCAGTACCTCCGGGACTACGGGATACTATGGCTACACCTTC.

V and J are TRBV7-8 and TRBJ1-3; the match to TRBD1 covers 9 bases. This CDR3 spans 14 amino acids. The V segment lost 5 bases and the J segment 4 bases; nucleotides outside the gene matches: 3. From germline, CDR1 is SGHVS and CDR2 FQNEAQ. Written as DNA, the CDR3 is TGTGCCAGCAGCCGAGGGACAGGGGGAAACACCATATATTTT. Translated: CASSRGTGGNTIYF.

This CDR3 is CASTLIGGYTEAFF. The CDR3 DNA is TGTGCCAGCACCCTCATCGGGGGGTACACTGAAGCTTTCTTT. The chain combines TRBV5-3 with TRBJ1-1; tentative D call: TRBD1 (5 bases). TRBV5-3 falls under the ORF class, with uncertain function. This CDR3 has 14 residues. V lost 8 bases to trimming and J lost 3 bases, with 17 bases between them.

The V call is TRBV5-1, the J call TRBJ2-1; D is uncertain. Trimming pared 0 bases from V and 10 bases from J, leaving 5 bases between. The CDR3 has 11 residues. Germline V gene lookup returns CDR1 SGHRS and CDR2 YFSETQ. The CDR3 coding sequence is TGCGCCAGCAGCTTGGGCCGGGAGCAGTTCTTC. It encodes CASSLGREQFF.